The present T cell receptor (beta chain) was sequenced within a study of CDR3 diversity in severe acne. Germline CDR1 and CDR2: MGHDK and SYGVNS. V lost 8 bases and J 8 bases, leaving 9 bases between the germline ends. This CDR3 comprises 10 residues. TCRdb reprocessed the PCR reads via MiXCR and lists one record per CDR3 protein. The sample has about 97,000 distinct CDR3 sequences, 51% seen once. The rearrangement uses TRBV25-1 and TRBJ1-2; D is undetermined. The TCR sequence derives from a male donor with acne. Sequencing was carried out using blood. In DNA, the CDR3 is TGTGCCAGCCGGGCGGGGGGCTACACCTTC. It is translated as CASRAGGYTF.